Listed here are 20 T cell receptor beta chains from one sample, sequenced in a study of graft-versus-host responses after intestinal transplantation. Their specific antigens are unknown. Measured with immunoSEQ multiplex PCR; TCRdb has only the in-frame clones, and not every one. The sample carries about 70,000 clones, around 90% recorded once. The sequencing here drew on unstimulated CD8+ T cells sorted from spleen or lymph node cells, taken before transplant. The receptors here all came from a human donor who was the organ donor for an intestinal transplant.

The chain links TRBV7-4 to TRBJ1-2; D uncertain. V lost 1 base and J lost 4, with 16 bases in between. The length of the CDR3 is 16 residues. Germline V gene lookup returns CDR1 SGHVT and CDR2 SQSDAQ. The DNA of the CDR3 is TGTGCCAGCAGCTTAGGGGAGCCCCCAAGGTTCTATGGCTACACCTTC. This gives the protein CASSLGEPPRFYGYTF.

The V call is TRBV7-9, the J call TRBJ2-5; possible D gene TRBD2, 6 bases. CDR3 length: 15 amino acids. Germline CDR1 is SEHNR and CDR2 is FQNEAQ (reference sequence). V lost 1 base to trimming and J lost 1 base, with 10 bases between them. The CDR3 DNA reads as TGTGCCAGCAGCTTAGGGCTAGCGCGCCAAGAGACCCAGTACTTC. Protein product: CASSLGLARQETQYF.

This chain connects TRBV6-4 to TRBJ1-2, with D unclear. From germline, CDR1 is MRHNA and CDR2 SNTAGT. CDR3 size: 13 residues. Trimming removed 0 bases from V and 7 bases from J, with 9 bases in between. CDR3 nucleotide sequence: TGTGCCAGCAGTGACTCCACCGGGTTTGGCTACACCTTC. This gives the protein CASSDSTGFGYTF.

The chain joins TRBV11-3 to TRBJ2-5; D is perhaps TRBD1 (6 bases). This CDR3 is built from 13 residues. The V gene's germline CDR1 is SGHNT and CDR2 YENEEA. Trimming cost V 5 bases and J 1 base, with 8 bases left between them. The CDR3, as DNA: TGTGCCAGCAGCCCGGACAGCCAAGAGACCCAGTACTTC. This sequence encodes CASSPDSQETQYF.

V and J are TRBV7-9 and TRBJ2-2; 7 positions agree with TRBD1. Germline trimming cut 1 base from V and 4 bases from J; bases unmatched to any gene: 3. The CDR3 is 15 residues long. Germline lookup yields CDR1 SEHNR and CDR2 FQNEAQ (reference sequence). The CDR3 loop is CASSLGQGVTGELFF. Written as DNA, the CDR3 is TGTGCCAGCAGCTTAGGGCAGGGGGTCACCGGGGAGCTGTTTTTT.

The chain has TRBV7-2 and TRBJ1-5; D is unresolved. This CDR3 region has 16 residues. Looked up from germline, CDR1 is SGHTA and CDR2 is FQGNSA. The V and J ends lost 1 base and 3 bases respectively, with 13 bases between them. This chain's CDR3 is CASSLGGPFTNQPQHF. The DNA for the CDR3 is TGTGCCAGCAGCTTAGGAGGCCCGTTTACCAATCAGCCCCAGCATTTT. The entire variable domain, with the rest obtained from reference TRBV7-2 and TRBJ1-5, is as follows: GAGVSQSPSNKVTEKGKDVELRCDPISGHTALYWYRQSLGQGLEFLIYFQGNSAPDKSGLPSDRFSAERTGGSVSTLTIQRTQQEDSAVYLCASSLGGPFTNQPQHFGDGTRLSIL.

The CDR3 nucleotides read TGTGCCAGCAGTGAAGGGCGGGAGAGCACAGATACGCAGTATTTT. Amino acid sequence: CASSEGRESTDTQYF. The chain links TRBV6-4 to TRBJ2-3; 7 positions match TRBD2. The CDR3 sequence is 15 residues long. The V and J ends lost 3 bases and 0 bases, in that order; junction bases with no gene match: 3. Per the germline V gene, CDR1 is MRHNA and CDR2 is SNTAGT.

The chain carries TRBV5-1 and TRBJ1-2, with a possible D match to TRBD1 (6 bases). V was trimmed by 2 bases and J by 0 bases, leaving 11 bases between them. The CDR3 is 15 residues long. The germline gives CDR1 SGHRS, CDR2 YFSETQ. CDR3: CASSFRGGANYGYTF. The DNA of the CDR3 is TGCGCCAGCAGCTTTAGGGGGGGAGCTAACTATGGCTACACCTTC.

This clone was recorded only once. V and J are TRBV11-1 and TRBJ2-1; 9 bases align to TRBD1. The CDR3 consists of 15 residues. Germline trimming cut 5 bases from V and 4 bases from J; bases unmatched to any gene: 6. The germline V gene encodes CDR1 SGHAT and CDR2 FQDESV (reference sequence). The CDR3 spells CASSGDRESYNEQFF. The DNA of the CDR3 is TGTGCCAGCAGCGGGGACAGGGAGTCTTACAATGAGCAGTTCTTC.

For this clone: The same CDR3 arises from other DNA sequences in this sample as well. In DNA, the CDR3 is TGCGCCAGCAGCTTGGGAGACAGTGATAATCAGCCCCAGCATTTT. Its translation is CASSLGDSDNQPQHF. This rearrangement joins TRBV5-1 to TRBJ1-5, with D perhaps TRBD1 (5 bases). This CDR3 comprises 15 residues. The V gene's germline CDR1 is SGHRS and CDR2 YFSETQ. The V and J ends lost 0 bases and 4 bases respectively, with 11 bases between them.

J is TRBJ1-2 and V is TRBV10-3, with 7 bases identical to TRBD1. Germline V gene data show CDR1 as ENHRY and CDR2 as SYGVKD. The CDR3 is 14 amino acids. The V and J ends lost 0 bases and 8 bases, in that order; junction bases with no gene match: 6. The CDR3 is CAISESTTGVGYTF. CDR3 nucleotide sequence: TGTGCCATCAGTGAGTCGACTACAGGGGTCGGCTACACCTTC.

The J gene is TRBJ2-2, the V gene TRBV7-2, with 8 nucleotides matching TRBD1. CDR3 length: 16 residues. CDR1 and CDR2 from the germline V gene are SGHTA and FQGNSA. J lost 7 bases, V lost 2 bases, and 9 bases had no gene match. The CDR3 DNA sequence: TGTGCCAGCAGCTTAAGGCAGGGGGCGGGTATCGGGGAGCTGTTTTTT. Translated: CASSLRQGAGIGELFF.

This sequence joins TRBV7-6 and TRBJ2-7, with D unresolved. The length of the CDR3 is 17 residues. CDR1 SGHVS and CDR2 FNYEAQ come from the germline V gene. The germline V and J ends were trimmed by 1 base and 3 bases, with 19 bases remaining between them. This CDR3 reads CASSLEVGHTPYYEQYV. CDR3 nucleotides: TGTGCCAGCAGCTTAGAGGTTGGCCATACCCCCTACTACGAGCAGTACGTC.

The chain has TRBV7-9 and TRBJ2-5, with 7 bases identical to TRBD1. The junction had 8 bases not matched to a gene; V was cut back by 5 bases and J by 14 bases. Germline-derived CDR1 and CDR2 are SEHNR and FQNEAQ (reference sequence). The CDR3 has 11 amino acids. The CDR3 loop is CASSPGGQVYF. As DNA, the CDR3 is TGTGCCAGCAGCCCAGGAGGACAGGTCTACTTC.

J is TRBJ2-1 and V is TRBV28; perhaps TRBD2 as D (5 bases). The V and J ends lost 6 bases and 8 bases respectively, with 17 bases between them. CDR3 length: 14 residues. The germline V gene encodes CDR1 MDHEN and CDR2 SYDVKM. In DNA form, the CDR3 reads TGTGCCAGCAGACCACCGGGATCTAACCATGAGCAGTTCTTC. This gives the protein CASRPPGSNHEQFF.

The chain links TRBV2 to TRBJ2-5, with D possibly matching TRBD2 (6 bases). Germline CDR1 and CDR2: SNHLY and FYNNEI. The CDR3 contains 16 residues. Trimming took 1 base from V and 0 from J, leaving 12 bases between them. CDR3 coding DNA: TGTGCCAGCAGTGAAGTAGAGGAGGGGTACCAAGAGACCCAGTACTTC. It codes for CASSEVEEGYQETQYF.

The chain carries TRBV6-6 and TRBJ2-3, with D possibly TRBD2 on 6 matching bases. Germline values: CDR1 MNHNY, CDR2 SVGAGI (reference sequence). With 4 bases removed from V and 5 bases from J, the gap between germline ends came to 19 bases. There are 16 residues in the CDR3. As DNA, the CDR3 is TGTGCCAGCAGTTCCCGACTTAGCGGTGGGATAGATACGCAGTATTTT. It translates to CASSSRLSGGIDTQYF.

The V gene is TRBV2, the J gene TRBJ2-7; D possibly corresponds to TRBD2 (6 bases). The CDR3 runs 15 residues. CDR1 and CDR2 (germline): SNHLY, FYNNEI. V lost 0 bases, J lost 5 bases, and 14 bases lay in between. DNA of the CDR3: TGTGCCAGCAGTGAAGCGATGGAGGGATTCCACGAGCAGTACGTC. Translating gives CASSEAMEGFHEQYV.

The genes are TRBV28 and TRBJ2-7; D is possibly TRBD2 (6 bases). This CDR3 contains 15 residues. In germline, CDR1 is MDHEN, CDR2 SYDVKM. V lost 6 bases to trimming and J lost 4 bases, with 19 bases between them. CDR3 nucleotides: TGTGCCAGCAGCAACCCGGGAGTGGGATGGTACGAGCAGTACGTC. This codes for CASSNPGVGWYEQYV.

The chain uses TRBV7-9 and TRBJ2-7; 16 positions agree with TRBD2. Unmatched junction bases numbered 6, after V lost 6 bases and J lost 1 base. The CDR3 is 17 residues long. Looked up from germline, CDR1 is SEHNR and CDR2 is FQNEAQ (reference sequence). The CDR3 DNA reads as TGTGCCAGCAGTTACGGGACTAGCGGGGGGGCATCCTACGAGCAGTACGTC. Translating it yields CASSYGTSGGASYEQYV.